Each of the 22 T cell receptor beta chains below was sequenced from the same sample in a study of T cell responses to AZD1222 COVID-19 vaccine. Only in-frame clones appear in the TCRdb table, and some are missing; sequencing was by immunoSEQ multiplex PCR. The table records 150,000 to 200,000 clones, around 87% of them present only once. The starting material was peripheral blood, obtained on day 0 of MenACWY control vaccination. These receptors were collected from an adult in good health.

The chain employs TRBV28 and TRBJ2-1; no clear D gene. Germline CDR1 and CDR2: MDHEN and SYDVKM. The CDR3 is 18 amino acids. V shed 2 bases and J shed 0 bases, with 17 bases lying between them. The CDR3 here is CASSLPPLVGSSYNEQFF. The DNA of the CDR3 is TGTGCCAGCAGTTTACCCCCGCTAGTGGGAAGCTCCTACAATGAGCAGTTCTTC.

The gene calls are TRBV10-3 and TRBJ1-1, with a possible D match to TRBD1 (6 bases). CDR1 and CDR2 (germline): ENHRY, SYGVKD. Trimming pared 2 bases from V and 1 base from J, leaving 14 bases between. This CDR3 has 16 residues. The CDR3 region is CAISETTGLGNTEAFF. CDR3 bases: TGTGCCATCAGTGAGACGACAGGTTTAGGGAACACTGAAGCTTTCTTT.

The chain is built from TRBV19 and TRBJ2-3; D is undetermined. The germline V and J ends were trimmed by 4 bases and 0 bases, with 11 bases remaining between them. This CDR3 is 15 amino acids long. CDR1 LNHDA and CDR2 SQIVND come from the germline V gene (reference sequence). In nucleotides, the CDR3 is TGTGCCAGTAGTACCTCTAGTCCTAGCACAGATACGCAGTATTTT. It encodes CASSTSSPSTDTQYF.

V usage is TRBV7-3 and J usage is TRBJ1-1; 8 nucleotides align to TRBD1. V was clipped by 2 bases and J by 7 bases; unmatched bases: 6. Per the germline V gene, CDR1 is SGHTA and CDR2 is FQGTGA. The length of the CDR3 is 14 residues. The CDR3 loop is CASSLAGGIVEAFF. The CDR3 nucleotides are TGTGCCAGCAGCTTAGCAGGGGGCATAGTTGAAGCTTTCTTT.

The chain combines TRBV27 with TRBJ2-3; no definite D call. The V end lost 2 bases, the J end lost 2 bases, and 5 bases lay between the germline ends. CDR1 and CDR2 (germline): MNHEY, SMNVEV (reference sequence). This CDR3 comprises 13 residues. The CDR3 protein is CASSLGVTDTQYF. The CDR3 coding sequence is TGTGCCAGCAGTTTAGGCGTCACAGATACGCAGTATTTT.

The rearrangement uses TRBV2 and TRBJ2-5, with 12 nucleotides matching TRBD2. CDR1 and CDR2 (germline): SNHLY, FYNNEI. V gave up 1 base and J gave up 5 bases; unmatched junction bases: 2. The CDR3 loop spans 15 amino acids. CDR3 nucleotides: TGTGCCAGCAGTGAAGGACTAGCGGGAGTGGAGACCCAGTACTTC. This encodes CASSEGLAGVETQYF.

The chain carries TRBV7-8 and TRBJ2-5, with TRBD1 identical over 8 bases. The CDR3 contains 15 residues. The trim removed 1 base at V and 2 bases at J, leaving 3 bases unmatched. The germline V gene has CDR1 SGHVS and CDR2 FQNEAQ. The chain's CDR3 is CASSLGNRGQETQYF. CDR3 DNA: TGTGCCAGCAGCTTAGGGAACAGGGGGCAAGAGACCCAGTACTTC.

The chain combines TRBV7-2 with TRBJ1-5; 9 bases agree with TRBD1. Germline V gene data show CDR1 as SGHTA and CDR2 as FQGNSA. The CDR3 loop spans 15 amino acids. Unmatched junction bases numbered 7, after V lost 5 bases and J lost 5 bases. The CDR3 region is CASSPPGQGYQPQHF. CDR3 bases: TGTGCCAGCAGCCCACCGGGACAGGGTTATCAGCCCCAGCATTTT.

The CDR3 protein is CASSIPRDGSSGANVLTF. The CDR3 nucleotides are TGTGCCAGCAGCATCCCCCGGGACGGTAGCTCTGGGGCCAACGTCCTGACTTTC. V gene TRBV9 combines with J gene TRBJ2-6; D assignment may be TRBD1 or TRBD2 (5 bases each). V lost 4 bases and J 0 bases, leaving 17 bases between the germline ends. Germline assignment: CDR1 SGDLS and CDR2 YYNGEE. CDR3 length equals 18 residues.

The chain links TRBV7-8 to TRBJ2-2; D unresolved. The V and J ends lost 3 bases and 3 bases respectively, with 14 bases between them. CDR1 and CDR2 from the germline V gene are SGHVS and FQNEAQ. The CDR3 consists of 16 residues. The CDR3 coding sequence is TGTGCCAGCAGCTTCATTAGCCCTCGGGACACCGGGGAGCTGTTTTTT. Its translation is CASSFISPRDTGELFF.

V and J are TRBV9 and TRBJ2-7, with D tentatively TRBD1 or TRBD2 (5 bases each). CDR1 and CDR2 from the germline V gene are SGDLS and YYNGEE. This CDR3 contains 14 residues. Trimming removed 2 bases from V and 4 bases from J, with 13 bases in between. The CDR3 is CASSVSGRGYEQYF. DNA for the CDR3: TGTGCCAGCAGCGTTTCGGGGCGCGGGTACGAGCAGTACTTC.

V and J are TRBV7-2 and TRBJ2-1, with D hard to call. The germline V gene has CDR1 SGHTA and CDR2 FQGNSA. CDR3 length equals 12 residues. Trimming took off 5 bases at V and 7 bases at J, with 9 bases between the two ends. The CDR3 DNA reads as TGTGCCAGCAGCAAACGGTATAATGAGCAGTTCTTC. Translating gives CASSKRYNEQFF.

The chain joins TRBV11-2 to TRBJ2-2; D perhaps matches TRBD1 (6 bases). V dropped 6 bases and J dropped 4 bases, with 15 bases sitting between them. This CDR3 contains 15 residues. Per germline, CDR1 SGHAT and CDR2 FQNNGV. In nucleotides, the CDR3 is TGTGCCAGCAGGTTTCCGGGACATCCCACCGGGGAGCTGTTTTTT. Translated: CASRFPGHPTGELFF.

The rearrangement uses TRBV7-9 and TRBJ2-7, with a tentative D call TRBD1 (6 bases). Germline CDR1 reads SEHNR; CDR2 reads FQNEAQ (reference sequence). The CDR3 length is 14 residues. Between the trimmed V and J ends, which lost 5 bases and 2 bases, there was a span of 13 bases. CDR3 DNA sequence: TGTGCCAGCAGCCCCCCGGGACAACCCTACGAGCAGTACTTC. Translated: CASSPPGQPYEQYF. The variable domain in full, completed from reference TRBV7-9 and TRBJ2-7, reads DTGVSQNPRHKITKRGQNVTFRCDPISEHNRLYWYRQTLGQGPEFLTYFQNEAQLEKSRLLSDRFSAERPKGSFSTLEIQRTEQGDSAMYLCASSPPGQPYEQYFGPGTRLTVT.

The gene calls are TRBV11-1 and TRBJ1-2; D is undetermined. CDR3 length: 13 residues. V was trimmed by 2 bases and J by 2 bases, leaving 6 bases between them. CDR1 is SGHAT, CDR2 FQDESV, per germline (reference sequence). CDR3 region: CASSLTENYGYTF. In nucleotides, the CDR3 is TGTGCCAGCAGCTTAACGGAAAACTATGGCTACACCTTC.

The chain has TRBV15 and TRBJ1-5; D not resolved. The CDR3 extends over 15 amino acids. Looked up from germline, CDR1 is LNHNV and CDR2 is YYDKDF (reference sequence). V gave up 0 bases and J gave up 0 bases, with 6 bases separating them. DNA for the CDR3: TGTGCCACCAGCAGAGATCGGGTTAGCAATCAGCCCCAGCATTTT. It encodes CATSRDRVSNQPQHF.

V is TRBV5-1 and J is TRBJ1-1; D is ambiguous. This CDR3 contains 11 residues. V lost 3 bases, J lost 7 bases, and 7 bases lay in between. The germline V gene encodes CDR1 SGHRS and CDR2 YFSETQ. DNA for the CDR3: TGCGCCAGCAGCTCGACAAATGAAGCTTTCTTT. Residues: CASSSTNEAFF.

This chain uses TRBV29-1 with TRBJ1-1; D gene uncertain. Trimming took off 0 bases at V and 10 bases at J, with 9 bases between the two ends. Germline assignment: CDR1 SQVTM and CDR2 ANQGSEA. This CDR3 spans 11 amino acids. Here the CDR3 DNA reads TGCAGCGTTGAAGATCGGGAAGCAGCTTTCTTT. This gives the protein CSVEDREAAFF.

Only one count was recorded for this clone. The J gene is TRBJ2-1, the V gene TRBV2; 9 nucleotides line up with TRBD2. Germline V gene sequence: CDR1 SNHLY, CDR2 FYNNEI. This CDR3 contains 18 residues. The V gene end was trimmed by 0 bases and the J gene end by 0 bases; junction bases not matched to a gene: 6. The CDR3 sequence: CASSEAVTSGPSYNEQFF. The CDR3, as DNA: TGTGCCAGCAGTGAAGCGGTGACTAGCGGTCCCTCCTACAATGAGCAGTTCTTC.

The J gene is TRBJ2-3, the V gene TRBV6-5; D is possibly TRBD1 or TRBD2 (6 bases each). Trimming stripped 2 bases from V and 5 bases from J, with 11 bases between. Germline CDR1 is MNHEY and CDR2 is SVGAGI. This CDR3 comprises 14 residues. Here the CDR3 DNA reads TGTGCCAGCAGTTACGGGGGGCTGGGAGATACGCAGTATTTT. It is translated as CASSYGGLGDTQYF.

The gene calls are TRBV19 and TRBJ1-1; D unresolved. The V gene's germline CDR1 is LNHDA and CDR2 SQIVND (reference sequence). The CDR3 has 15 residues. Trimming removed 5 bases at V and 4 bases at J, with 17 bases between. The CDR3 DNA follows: TGTGCCAGTAGTTTGGCCACCGGTGGGAGCACTGAAGCTTTCTTT. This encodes CASSLATGGSTEAFF.

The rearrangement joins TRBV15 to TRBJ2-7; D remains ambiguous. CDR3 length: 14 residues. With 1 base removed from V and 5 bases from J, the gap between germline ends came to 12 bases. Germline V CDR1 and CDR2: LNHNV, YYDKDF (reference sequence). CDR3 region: CATSRGTLGHEQYF. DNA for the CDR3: TGTGCCACCAGCAGAGGGACCCTTGGCCACGAGCAGTACTTC.